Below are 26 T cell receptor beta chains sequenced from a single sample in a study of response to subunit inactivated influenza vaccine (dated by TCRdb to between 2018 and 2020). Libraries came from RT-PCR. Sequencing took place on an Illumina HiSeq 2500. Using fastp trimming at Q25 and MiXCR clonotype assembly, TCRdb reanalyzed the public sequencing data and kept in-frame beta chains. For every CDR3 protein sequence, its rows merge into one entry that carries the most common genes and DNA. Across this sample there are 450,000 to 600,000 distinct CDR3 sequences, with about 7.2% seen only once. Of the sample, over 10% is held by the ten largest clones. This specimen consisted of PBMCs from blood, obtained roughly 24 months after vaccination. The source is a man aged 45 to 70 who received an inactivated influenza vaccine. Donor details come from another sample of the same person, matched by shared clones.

In DNA, the CDR3 is TGTGCCAGCAGCCAAGATCTTGGAGGGATCGAGCAGTACTTC. Protein: CASSQDLGGIEQYF. The V call is TRBV3-1, the J call TRBJ2-7, with D possibly being TRBD2 (6 bases). CDR3 length equals 14 residues. V was cut by 0 bases and J by 6 bases, with 12 bases left in between. CDR1 is LGHDT, CDR2 YNNKEL, per germline (reference sequence).

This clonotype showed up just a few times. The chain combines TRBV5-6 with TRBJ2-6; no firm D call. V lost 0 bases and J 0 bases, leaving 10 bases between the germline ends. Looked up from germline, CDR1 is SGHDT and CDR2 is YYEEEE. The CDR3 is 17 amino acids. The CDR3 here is CASSLVGVHSGANVLTF. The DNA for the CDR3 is TGTGCCAGCAGCTTGGTTGGAGTTCACTCTGGGGCCAACGTCCTGACTTTC.

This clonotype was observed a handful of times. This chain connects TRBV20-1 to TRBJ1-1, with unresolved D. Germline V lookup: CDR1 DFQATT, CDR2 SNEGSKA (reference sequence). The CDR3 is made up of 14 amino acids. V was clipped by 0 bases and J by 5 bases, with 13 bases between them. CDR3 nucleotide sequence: TGCAGTGCTAGAGATCGGATGACACGGACTGAAGCTTTCTTT. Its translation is CSARDRMTRTEAFF.

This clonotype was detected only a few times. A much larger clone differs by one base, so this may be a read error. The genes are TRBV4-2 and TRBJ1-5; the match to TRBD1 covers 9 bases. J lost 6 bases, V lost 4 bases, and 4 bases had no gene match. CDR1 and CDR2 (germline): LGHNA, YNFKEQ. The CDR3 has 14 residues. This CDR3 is CASSRGQGSQPQHF. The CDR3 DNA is TGTGCCAGCAGCCGGGGACAGGGAAGTCAGCCCCAGCATTTT.

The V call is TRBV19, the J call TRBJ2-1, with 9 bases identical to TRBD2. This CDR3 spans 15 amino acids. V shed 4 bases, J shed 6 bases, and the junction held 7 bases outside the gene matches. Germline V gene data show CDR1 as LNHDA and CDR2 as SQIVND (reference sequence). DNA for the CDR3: TGTGCCAGTAGTAAACCGGGACTAGCAGGCAATGAGCAGTTCTTC. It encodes CASSKPGLAGNEQFF.

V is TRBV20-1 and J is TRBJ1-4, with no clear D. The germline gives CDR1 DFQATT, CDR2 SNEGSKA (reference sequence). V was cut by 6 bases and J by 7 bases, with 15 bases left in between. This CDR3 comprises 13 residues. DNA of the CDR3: TGCAGTGCGGGGAGGGAGAACGGTGAAAAACTGTTTTTT. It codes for CSAGRENGEKLFF.

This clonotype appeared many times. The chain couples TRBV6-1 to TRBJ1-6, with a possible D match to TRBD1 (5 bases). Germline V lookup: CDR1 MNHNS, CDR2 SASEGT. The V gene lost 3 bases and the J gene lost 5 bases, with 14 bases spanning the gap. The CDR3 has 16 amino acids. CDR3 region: CASSDYLRVDNSPLHF. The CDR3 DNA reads TGTGCCAGCAGTGACTACCTCAGGGTGGATAATTCACCCCTCCACTTT.

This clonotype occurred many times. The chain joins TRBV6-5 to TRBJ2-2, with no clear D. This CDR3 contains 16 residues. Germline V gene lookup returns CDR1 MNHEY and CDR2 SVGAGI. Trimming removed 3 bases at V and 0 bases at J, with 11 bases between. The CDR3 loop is CASSYAARPNTGELFF. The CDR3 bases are TGTGCCAGCAGTTATGCTGCCAGACCGAACACCGGGGAGCTGTTTTTT.

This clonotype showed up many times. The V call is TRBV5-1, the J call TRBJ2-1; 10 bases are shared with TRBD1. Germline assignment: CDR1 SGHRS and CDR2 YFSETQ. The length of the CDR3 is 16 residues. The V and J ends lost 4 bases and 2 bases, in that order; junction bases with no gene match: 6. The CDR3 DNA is TGCGCCAGCAGCAGATCCGGGACAGGGGCCTACAATGAGCAGTTCTTC. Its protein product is CASSRSGTGAYNEQFF.

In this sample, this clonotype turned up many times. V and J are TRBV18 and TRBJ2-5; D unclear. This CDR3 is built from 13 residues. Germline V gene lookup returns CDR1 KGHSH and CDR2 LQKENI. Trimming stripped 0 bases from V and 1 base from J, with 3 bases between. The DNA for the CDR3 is TGTGCCAGCTCACCACCTGTCCAAGAGACCCAGTACTTC. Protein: CASSPPVQETQYF.

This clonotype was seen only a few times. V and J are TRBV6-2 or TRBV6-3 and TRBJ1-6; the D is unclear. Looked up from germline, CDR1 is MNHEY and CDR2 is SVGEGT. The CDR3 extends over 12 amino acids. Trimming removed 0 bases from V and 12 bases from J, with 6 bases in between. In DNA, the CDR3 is TGTGCCAGCAGTTACTCCGGCCTACCCCTCCACTTT. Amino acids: CASSYSGLPLHF.

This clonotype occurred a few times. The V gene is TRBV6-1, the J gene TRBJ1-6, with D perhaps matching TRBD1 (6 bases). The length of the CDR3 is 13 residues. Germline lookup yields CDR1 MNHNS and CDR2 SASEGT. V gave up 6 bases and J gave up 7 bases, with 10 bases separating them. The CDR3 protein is CASSGTTNSPLHF. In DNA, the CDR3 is TGTGCCAGCAGCGGGACAACGAATTCACCCCTCCACTTT.

CDR3 nucleotide sequence: TGTGCCTGGAGTGTACTCAGTGGGGGTCGATACGAGCAGTACTTC. As protein: CAWSVLSGGRYEQYF. This sequence joins TRBV30 and TRBJ2-7; D may be TRBD1 or TRBD2 (5 bases each). Per germline, CDR1 GTSNPN and CDR2 SVGIG (reference sequence). This CDR3 contains 15 residues. Trimming removed 0 bases at V and 4 bases at J, with 16 bases between.

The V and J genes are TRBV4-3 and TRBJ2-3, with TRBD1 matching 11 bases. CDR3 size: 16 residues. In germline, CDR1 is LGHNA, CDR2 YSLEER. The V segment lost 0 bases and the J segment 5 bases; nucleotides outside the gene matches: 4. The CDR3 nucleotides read TGCGCCAGCAGCCAAGACGTGGGGACAGGGGGAGATACGCAGTATTTT. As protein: CASSQDVGTGGDTQYF.

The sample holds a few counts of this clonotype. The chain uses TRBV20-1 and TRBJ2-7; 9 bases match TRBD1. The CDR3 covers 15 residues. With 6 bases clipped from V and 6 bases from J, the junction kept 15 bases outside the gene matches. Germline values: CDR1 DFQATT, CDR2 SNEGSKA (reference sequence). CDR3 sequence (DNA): TGCAGTGCACCCAGACCGGGACAGGGACGAGGCGAGCAGTACTTC. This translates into CSAPRPGQGRGEQYF.

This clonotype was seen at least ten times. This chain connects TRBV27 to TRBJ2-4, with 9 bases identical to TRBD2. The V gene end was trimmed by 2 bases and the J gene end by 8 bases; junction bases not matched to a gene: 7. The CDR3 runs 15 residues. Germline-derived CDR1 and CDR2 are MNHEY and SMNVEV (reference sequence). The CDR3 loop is CASSLRGGGGDIQYF. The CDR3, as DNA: TGTGCCAGCAGTTTACGCGGCGGGGGGGGTGACATTCAGTACTTC.

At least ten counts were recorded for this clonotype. The CDR3 bases are TGCGCCAGCAGCTTGGCCGGGACTAGCGGATACAATGAGCAGTTCTTC. Amino acids: CASSLAGTSGYNEQFF. The rearrangement links TRBV5-1 to TRBJ2-1, with 11 bases aligning to TRBD2. Germline assignment: CDR1 SGHRS and CDR2 YFSETQ. The CDR3 extends over 16 amino acids. The V and J ends lost 0 bases and 4 bases, in that order; junction bases with no gene match: 3.

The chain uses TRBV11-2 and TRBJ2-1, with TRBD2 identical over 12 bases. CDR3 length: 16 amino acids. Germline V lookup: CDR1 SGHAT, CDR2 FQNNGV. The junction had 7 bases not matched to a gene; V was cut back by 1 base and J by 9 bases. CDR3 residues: CASSLVLAGGLGEQFF. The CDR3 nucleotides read TGTGCCAGCAGCTTAGTCCTAGCGGGGGGGCTCGGTGAGCAGTTCTTC.

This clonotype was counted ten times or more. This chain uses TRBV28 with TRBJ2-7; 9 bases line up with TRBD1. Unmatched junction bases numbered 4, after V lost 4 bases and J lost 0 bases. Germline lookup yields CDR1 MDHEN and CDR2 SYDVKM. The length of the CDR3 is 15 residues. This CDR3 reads CASSSGTGSSYEQYF. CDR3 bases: TGTGCCAGCAGTTCCGGGACAGGGAGCTCCTACGAGCAGTACTTC.

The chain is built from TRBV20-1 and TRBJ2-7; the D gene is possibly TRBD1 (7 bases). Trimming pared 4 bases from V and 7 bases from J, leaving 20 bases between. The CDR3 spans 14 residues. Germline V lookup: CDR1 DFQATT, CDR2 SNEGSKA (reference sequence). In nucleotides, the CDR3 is TGCAGTGCTAACGCGGGGCAGGGGGTAAGAGAGCAGTACTTC. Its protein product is CSANAGQGVREQYF.

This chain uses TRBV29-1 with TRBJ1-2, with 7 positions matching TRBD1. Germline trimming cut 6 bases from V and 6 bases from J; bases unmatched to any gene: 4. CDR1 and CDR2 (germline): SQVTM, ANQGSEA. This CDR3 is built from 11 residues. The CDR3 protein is CSVQGWDGYTF. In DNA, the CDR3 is TGCAGCGTACAGGGGTGGGATGGCTACACCTTC.

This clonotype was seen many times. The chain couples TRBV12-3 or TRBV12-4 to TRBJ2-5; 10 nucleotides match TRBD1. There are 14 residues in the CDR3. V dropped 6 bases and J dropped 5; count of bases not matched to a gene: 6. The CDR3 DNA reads TGTGCCAGCAGGTTGACAGGGGGCCGGGAGACCCAGTACTTC. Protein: CASRLTGGRETQYF.

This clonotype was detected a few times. The CDR3 loop reads CASSYEGTSGNEQFF. The CDR3 DNA reads as TGTGCCAGCAGTTACGAAGGGACTAGCGGCAATGAGCAGTTCTTC. The V call is TRBV6-2 or TRBV6-3, the J call TRBJ2-1; 11 bases fit TRBD2. CDR3 length: 15 amino acids. Germline assignment: CDR1 MNHEY and CDR2 SVGEGT. J was trimmed by 6 bases and V by 2 bases; bases with no gene match: 3.

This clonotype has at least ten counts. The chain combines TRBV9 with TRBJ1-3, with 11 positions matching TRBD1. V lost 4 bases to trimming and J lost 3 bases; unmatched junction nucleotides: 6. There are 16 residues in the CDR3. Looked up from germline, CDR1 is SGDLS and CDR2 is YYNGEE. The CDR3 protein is CASSIGTGGGGNTIYF. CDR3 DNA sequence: TGTGCCAGCAGCATTGGGACAGGGGGTGGTGGAAACACCATATATTTT.

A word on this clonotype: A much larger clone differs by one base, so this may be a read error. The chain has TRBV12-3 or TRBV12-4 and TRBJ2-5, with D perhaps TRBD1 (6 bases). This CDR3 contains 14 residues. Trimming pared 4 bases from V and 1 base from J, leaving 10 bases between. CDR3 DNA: TGTGCCAGCAGTTGGGACACGAGCCAAGAGACCCAGTACTTC. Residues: CASSWDTSQETQYF.

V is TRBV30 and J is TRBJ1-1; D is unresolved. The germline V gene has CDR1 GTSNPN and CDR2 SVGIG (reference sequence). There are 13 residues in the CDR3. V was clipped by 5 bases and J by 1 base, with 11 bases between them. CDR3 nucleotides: TGTGCCTGGGGCGACAAGAAGAACACTGAAGCTTTCTTT. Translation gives CAWGDKKNTEAFF.